Below are 5 T cell receptor beta chains sequenced from a single sample in a study of CD8 T cells in ankylosing spondylitis. TCRdb reanalysed the 5' RACE reads using MiXCR and keeps one entry per CDR3 protein. The sample carries about 240,000 distinct CDR3 sequences, roughly 8.6% recorded once. Sequenced material: blood, either unsorted or a sorted T cell fraction (not recorded which). The receptors originated from a male donor with ankylosing spondylitis or in good health (not recorded which).

This clonotype has ten or more counts. The chain has TRBV27 and TRBJ1-2; 8 bases fit TRBD1. This CDR3 contains 13 residues. V was clipped by 5 bases and J by 7 bases; unmatched bases: 6. CDR1 MNHEY and CDR2 SMNVEV come from the germline V gene (reference sequence). The CDR3 DNA reads as TGTGCCAGCAGTGCCCAGGGGGCTGGTGGCTACACCTTC. Its protein is CASSAQGAGGYTF.

The chain couples TRBV20-1 to TRBJ2-7; 8 nucleotides agree with TRBD2. The CDR3 covers 13 residues. J gave up 3 bases and V 3 bases, and 4 bases lay outside the gene matches. The V gene's germline CDR1 is DFQATT and CDR2 SNEGSKA (reference sequence). Here the CDR3 reads CSASPGLGYEQYF. The CDR3 coding sequence is TGCAGTGCTAGTCCGGGACTAGGCTACGAGCAGTACTTC.

This clonotype came up a few times. The chain links TRBV11-2 to TRBJ2-7, with TRBD2 identical over 9 bases. The CDR3 is 14 residues long. Germline values: CDR1 SGHAT, CDR2 FQNNGV. J was trimmed by 4 bases and V by 1 base; bases with no gene match: 2. The CDR3: CASSLGLAGYEQYF. DNA for the CDR3: TGTGCCAGCAGCTTAGGGCTAGCGGGATACGAGCAGTACTTC. The full variable domain, its missing parts supplied by reference TRBV11-2 and TRBJ2-7, is EAGVAQSPRYKIIEKRQSVAFWCNPISGHATLYWYQQILGQGPKLLIQFQNNGVVDDSQLPKDRFSAERLKGVDSTLKIQPAKLEDSAVYLCASSLGLAGYEQYFGPGTRLTVT.

This clonotype has a count of ten or more. In nucleotides, the CDR3 is TGTGCCATCAGGGGGACAGGGACCACCGGGGAGCTGTTTTTT. It yields the protein CAIRGTGTTGELFF. The chain links TRBV10-3 to TRBJ2-2; 9 positions match TRBD1. Germline trimming cut 6 bases from V and 4 bases from J; bases unmatched to any gene: 3. CDR1 and CDR2 (germline): ENHRY, SYGVKD. The CDR3 length is 14 residues.

The sample holds many counts of this clonotype. The chain has TRBV7-2 and TRBJ2-1, with TRBD2 matching over 8 bases. The CDR3 is 16 residues long. Germline assignment: CDR1 SGHTA and CDR2 FQGNSA. V dropped 6 bases and J dropped 6; count of bases not matched to a gene: 13. This CDR3 is CASSRQSASGSNEQFF. CDR3 DNA: TGTGCCAGCAGTCGGCAGTCGGCTAGCGGGTCCAATGAGCAGTTCTTC.